The source of this T cell receptor beta chain is a study of blood T cells in healthy people across ages. Overall study: The template switching approach captured approximately one barcoded beta molecule for every two T cells. Study-wide findings and caveats: Older age coincided with a roughly linear decline in TCR beta diversity per million T cells.

A second PCR, run for about 6 to 12 cycles, used a sample-barcoded 5' primer plus a J-beta primer mix. From the 5' RACE reads, TCRdb called clonotypes with MiXCR, one entry per CDR3 protein. The sample lists around 900,000 distinct CDR3 sequences; around 54% were seen once. Looked up from germline, CDR1 is SGHVS and CDR2 is FNYEAQ. The CDR3 runs 14 residues. Losses at the gene ends were 5 bases for V and 3 bases for J; bases not matched to a gene: 6. As concerns this clonotype: Its antigen is not identified.

The rearrangement links TRBV7-6 to TRBJ2-7, with TRBD2 identical over 8 bases. The sample taken for sequencing was blood. This TCR came from a woman aged 55-70 years in good health. CDR3 residues: CASSTTGTSYEQYF. CDR3 DNA sequence: TGTGCCAGCAGCACAACAGGGACTAGCTACGAGCAGTACTTC.